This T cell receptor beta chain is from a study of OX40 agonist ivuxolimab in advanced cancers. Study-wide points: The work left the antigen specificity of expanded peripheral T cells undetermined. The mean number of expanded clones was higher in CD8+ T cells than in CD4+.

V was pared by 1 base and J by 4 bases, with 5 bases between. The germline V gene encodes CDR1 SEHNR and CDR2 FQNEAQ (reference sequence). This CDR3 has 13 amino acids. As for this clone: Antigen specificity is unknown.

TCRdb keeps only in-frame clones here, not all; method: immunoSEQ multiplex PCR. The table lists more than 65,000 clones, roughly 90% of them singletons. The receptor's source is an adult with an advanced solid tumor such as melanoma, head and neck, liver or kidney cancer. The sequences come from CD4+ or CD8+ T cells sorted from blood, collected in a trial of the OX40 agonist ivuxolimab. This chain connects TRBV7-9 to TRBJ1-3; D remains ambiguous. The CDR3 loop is CASSLERGNTIYF. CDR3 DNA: TGTGCCAGCAGCTTAGAGAGGGGAAACACCATATATTTT.